This is a list of T cell receptor beta chains from one sample in a study of T cell clusters in autoimmune cytopenias. From the multiplex PCR reads, TCRdb lists one entry per CDR3 protein and no DNA. Recorded for this sample: about 5,500 distinct CDR3 sequences. Another study also made use of these data, one on T cell repertoires in aging, cancer and after chemotherapy.

The specimen sequenced was peripheral blood. All receptors come from a human donor in good health. CDR3s include the opening cysteine and the closing phenylalanine or tryptophan. The size of a clone is reported for some rows only, either as once, few or many, or as a class for expanded clones.

j_call v_call clone_size cdr3_aa
TRBJ2-7 TRBV12-3/TRBV12-4 medium-sized CASSSRGGSMDEQYF
TRBJ1-6 TRBV5-6 medium-sized CASSFGSGSYNSPLHF
TRBJ2-6 TRBV5-1 NA CASSGETGLSSGANVLTF
TRBJ2-7 TRBV12-3/TRBV12-4 medium-sized CASRWSAVPYEQYF
TRBJ2-5 TRBV7-2 NA CASSLGTAALETQYF
TRBJ1-2 TRBV19 medium-sized CASSLREVSFSGYTF
TRBJ2-1 TRBV20-1 NA CSASPGLIQFF
TRBJ2-7 TRBV27 medium-sized CASSPWTSGPYEQYF
TRBJ2-3 TRBV10-3 medium-sized CAIKGSTDTQYF
TRBJ1-3 TRBV7-2 NA CASSRSGGGNTIYF
TRBJ1-5 TRBV28 NA CATTTGGVQPQHF
TRBJ2-7 TRBV6-2/TRBV6-3 NA CASHRAGETYEQYF
TRBJ2-1 TRBV7-9 NA CASSLALEGRHEQFF
TRBJ2-1 TRBV4-2 NA CASSRPGLGGNEQFF
TRBJ1-3 TRBV7-9 medium-sized CASSLAQGYGNTIYF
TRBJ2-3 TRBV29-1 NA CSVEQGAGGPDTQYF
TRBJ1-5 TRBV6-6 NA CASSYGPVGWMGSNQPQHF
TRBJ2-5 TRBV18 medium-sized CASSLLEQETQYF
TRBJ1-2 TRBV6-1 medium-sized CATQVHSGYGYTF
TRBJ2-5 TRBV20-1 NA CSARQTGARYQETQYF
TRBJ2-5 TRBV12-3/TRBV12-4 NA CASSSSGGARETQYF
TRBJ2-5 TRBV5-6 medium-sized CASSSTGYQETQYF
TRBJ1-6 TRBV7-2 NA CASSHEGVHSPLHF
TRBJ1-5 TRBV12-3/TRBV12-4 NA CASSLVLNQPQHF
TRBJ2-7 TRBV4-2 NA CASSQEPSSYEQYF
TRBJ1-2 TRBV20-1 NA CSARGGSYYGYTF
TRBJ2-2 TRBV29-1 medium-sized CSVGGGMDFTGELFF
TRBJ2-6 TRBV18 NA CASSPRSAGTGGTGANVLTF
TRBJ2-3 TRBV7-9 NA CASTLGSTDTQYF
TRBJ2-3 TRBV5-6 medium-sized CASSLSQVTQYF
TRBJ1-3 TRBV20-1 NA CSARDQFVSINTIYF
TRBJ2-2 TRBV14 medium-sized CASSPSIAGAFGELFF
TRBJ1-1 TRBV15 medium-sized CATSTGTGSEAFF
TRBJ1-1 TRBV5-4 medium-sized CASSLGTGVSTEAFF
TRBJ2-2 TRBV27 medium-sized CASTTGATGELFF
TRBJ1-4 TRBV7-9 NA CASRSDLGVNEKLFF
TRBJ1-5 TRBV7-6 medium-sized CASSEHGQPQHF
TRBJ2-7 TRBV19 medium-sized CASSIGGYEQYF
TRBJ2-3 TRBV20-1 NA CSASGSKKDTQYF
TRBJ2-1 TRBV4-2 NA CASSQAEQTLNEQFF
TRBJ1-3 TRBV6-1 NA CASSDRVSSGNTIYF
TRBJ2-5 TRBV5-4 medium-sized CASSSNWGGAETQYF
TRBJ1-2 TRBV29-1 medium-sized CSGGQASYGYTF
TRBJ1-3 TRBV5-1 NA CASSEGGQGGGNTIYF
TRBJ2-1 TRBV27 medium-sized CASKTQAPSDISSYNEQFF